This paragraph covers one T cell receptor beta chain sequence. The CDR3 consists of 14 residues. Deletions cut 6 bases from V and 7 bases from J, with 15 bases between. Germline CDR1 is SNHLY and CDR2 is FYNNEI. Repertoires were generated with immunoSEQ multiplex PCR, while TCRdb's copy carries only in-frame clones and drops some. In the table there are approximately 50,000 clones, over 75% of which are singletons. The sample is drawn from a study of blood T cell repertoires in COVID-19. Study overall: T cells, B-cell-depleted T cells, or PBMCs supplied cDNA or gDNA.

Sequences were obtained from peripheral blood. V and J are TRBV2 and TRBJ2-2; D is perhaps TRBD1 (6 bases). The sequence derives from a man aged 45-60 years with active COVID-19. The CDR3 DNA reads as TGTGCCAGCAGCGGATACAGGGTTGACGGGGAGCTGTTTTTT. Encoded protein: CASSGYRVDGELFF.